Included here is one T cell receptor (beta chain) sequence, with context. The sample originates from a study of cytomegalovirus exposure and HLA in healthy donors. CDR3 length: 13 amino acids. V trimming: 4 bases; J trimming: 8 bases; junction bases outside the gene matches: 3. Per germline, CDR1 SEHNR and CDR2 FQNEAQ (reference sequence). The study ran its PCR with 60 Vbeta and 13 Jbeta primers. Sequencing used immunoSEQ multiplex PCR; TCRdb keeps in-frame clones, though not all of them. The table includes around 190,000 clones, roughly 79% detected once. The V gene is TRBV7-9, the J gene TRBJ1-4; 8 nucleotides agree with TRBD1. This receptor was taken from a young man in good health and CMV-seronegative. Sequenced material: PBMCs. This CDR3 reads CASSSGTGEKLFF. CDR3 sequence (DNA): TGTGCCAGCAGCTCCGGGACAGGCGAAAAACTGTTTTTT.